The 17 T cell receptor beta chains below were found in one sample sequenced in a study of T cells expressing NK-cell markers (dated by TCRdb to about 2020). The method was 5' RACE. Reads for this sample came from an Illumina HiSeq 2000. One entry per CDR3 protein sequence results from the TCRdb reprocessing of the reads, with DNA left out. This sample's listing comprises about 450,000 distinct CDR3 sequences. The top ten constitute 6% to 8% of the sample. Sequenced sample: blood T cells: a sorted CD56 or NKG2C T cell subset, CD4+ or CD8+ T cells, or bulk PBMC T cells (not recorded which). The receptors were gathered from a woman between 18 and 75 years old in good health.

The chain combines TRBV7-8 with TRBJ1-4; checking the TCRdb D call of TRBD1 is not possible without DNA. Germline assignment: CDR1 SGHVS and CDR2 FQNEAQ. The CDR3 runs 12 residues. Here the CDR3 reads CASGAGMEKLFF.

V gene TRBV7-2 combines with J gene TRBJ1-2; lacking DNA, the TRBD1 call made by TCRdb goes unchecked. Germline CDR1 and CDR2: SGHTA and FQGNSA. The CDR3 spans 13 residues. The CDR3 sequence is CASSFQTGYGYTF.

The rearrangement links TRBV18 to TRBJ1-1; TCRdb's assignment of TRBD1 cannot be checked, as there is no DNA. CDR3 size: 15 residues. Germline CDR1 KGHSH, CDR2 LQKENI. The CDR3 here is CASSPQTGGNTEAFF. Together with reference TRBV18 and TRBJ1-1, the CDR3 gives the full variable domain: NAGVMQNPRHLVRRRGQEARLRCSPMKGHSHVYWYRQLPEEGLKFMVYLQKENIIDESGMPKERFSAEFPKEGPSILRIQQVVRGDSAAYFCASSPQTGGNTEAFFGQGTRLTVV.

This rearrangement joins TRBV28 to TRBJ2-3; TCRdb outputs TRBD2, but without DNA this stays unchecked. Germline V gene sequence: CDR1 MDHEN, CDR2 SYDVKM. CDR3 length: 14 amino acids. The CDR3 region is CASGRATSTDTQYF.

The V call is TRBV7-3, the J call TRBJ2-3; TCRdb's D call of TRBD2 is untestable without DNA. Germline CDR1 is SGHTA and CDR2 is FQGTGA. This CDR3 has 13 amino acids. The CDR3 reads CASSSLRQDTQYF.

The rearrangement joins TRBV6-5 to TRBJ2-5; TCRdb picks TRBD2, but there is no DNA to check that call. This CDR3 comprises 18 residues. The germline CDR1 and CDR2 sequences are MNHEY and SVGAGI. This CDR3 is CASSYGLTSGGHQETQYF.

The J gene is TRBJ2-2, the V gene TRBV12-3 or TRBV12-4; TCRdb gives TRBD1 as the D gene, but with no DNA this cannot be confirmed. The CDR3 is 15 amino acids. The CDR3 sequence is CASSPQGARTGELFF.

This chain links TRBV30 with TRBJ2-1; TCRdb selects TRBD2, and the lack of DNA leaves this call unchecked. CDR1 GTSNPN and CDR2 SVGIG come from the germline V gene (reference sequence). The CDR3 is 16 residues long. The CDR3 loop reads CAWSKHSGLAGNEQFF.

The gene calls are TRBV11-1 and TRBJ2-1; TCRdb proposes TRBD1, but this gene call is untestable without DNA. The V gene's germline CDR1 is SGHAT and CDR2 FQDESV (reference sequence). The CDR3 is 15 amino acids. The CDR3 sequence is CASSLTAGQHNEQFF. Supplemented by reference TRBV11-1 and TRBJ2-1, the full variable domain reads EAEVAQSPRYKITEKSQAVAFWCDPISGHATLYWYRQILGQGPELLVQFQDESVVDDSQLPKDRFSAERLKGVDSTLKIQPAELGDSAMYLCASSLTAGQHNEQFFGPGTRLTVL.

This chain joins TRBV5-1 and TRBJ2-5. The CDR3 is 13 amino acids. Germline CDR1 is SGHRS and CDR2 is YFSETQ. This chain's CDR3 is CASSLGKPETQYF.

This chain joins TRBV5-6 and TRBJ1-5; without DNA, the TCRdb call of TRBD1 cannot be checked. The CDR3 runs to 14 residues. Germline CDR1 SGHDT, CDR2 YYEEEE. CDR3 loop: CASSLRGAGQPQHF. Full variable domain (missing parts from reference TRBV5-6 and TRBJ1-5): DAGVTQSPTHLIKTRGQQVTLRCSPKSGHDTVSWYQQALGQGPQFIFQYYEEEERQRGNFPDRFSGHQFPNYSSELNVNALLLGDSALYLCASSLRGAGQPQHFGDGTRLSIL.

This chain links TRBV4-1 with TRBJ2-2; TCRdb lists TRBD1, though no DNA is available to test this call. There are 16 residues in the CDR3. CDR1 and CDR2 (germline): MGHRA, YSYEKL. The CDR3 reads CASSQAQGGNTGELFF.

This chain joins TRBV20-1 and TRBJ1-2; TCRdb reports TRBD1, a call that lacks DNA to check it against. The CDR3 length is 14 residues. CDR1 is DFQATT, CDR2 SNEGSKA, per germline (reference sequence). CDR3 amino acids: CSANLGTENYGYTF.

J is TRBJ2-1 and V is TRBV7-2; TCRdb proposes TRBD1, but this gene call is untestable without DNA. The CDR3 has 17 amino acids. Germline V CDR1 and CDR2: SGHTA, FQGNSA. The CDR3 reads CASSLVGGTQVGNEQFF.

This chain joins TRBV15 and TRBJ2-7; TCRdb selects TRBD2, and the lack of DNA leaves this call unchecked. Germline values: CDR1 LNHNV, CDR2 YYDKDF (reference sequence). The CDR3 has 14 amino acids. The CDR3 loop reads CATSRGGSSYEQYF.

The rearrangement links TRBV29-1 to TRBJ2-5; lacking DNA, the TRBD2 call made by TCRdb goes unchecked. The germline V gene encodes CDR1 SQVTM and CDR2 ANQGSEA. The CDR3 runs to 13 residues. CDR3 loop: CSVCGGLAADKYF. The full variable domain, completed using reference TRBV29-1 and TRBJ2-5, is SAVISQKPSRDICQRGTSLTIQCQVDSQVTMMFWYRQQPGQSLTLIATANQGSEATYESGFVIDKFPISRPNLTFSTLTVSNMSPEDSSIYLCSVCGGLAADKYFGPGTRLLVL.

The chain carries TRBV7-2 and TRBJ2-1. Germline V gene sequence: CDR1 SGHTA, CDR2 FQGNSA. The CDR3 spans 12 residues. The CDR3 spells CASSLDVGEQFF.